This T cell receptor (beta chain) appears in the sequencing data of a study of T cells after yellow fever vaccination. At the level of the study: Each of the EM, EMRA, CM and Tscm memory subsets was sorted based on CD3, CD45RA, CCR7 and CD95.

This CDR3 region has 18 residues. CDR1 is KGHSH and CDR2 is LQKENI in the germline V gene. With V trimmed by 6 bases and J by 3 bases, 11 bases remained unmatched. General observations from the study: Among sorted memory subsets on day 0, almost all vaccine-responding clonotypes fell below detection. Post-booster repertoires again held most primary-vaccination clones (about 95% CD4, 88% CD8).

The authors made TCR cDNA by 5'RACE template switching, adding a universal primer site and UMIs. TCRdb redid the calling of the 5' RACE reads with MiXCR, one entry per CDR3 protein. Here the sample spans around 26,000 distinct CDR3 sequences, 3.4% being singletons. The chain links TRBV18 to TRBJ2-2, with TRBD1 matching 12 bases. The receptor's source is a man in his late teens or twenties who received the YFV17D yellow fever vaccine. Sequencing was performed on PBMCs, either bulk or a sorted T-cell subset (CD4+, CD8+, memory, or dextramer-sorted; not recorded which), taken roughly 47 days after the first yellow fever vaccination. The CDR3 nucleotides are TGTGCCAGCTCCCGTTCCCGGGACAGGGGGCGCGACACCGGGGAGCTGTTTTTT. Translation gives CASSRSRDRGRDTGELFF.